The clone carrying this T cell receptor (beta chain) was seen once. The antigen is unknown. CDR1 is MNHNS and CDR2 is SASEGT in the germline V gene. V lost 4 bases and J 5 bases, leaving 14 bases between the germline ends. CDR3 length: 15 amino acids. Researchers ran the PCR with 60 Vbeta and 13 Jbeta primers. Original processing notes: A later analysis tallied 75 million to 80 million unique TCR beta chains, 9 million to 12 million of them shared. Some clones are missing from TCRdb's copy, which holds only in-frame ones; the method was immunoSEQ multiplex PCR. That table is the source of V, J and clone size, and D and trimming were worked out from the DNA. Of roughly 98,000 clones listed, about 70% are singletons. The entry originates in a study of cytomegalovirus exposure and HLA in healthy donors. Study summary: Ancestry clustering placed roughly four fifths of roughly 410 genotyped donors in the Caucasian-associated cluster. Study-wide points: According to reports, the classifier identified cytomegalovirus status with high specificity and sensitivity. Per published accounts, TCR beta sequences correctly predicted the HLA-A and HLA-B alleles of most subjects.

The receptor was isolated from a female donor in good health and CMV-seropositive. This chain joins TRBV6-1 and TRBJ2-2; perhaps TRBD1 as D (5 bases). Sequencing used PBMCs. The DNA for the CDR3 is TGTGCCAGCAGTGGGGGCCCGGCTCATACCGGGGAGCTGTTTTTT. Translation: CASSGGPAHTGELFF.